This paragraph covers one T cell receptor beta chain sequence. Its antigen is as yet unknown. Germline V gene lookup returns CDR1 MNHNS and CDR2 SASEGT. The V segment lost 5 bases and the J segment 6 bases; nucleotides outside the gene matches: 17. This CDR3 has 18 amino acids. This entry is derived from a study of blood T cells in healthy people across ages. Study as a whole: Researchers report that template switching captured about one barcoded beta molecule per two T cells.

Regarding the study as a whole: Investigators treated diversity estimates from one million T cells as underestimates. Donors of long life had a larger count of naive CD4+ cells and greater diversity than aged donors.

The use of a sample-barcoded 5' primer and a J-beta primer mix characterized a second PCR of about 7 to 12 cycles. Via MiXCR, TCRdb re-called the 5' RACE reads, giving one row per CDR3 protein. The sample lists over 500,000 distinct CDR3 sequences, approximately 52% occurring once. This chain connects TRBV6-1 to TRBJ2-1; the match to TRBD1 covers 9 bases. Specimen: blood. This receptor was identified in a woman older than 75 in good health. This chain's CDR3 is CASSPGTGLVGLSNEQFF. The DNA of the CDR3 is TGTGCCAGCAGTCCCGGGACAGGGCTCGTCGGTCTTAGCAATGAGCAGTTCTTC.